This T cell receptor beta chain is from a study of patients and donors after allogeneic stem cell transplantation. This clonotype has just one count. TCRdb independently ran MiXCR on the RT-PCR reads; one entry per CDR3 protein. Among around 90,000 distinct CDR3 sequences listed, roughly 48% were seen once. Looked up from germline, CDR1 is DFQATT and CDR2 is SNEGSKA (reference sequence). J gave up 0 bases and V 3 bases, and 5 bases lay outside the gene matches. CDR3 length: 15 amino acids. Source material: blood, either unsorted or a sorted T cell fraction (not recorded which). J is TRBJ1-1 and V is TRBV20-1; 9 bases map to TRBD1. This receptor was taken from a human donor who was either an allogeneic HSCT recipient or a stem cell or donor lymphocyte infusion donor (not recorded which). It is not recorded whose cells these are; they may come from a transplant donor. Here the CDR3 DNA reads TGCAGTGCTAGGGGACAGGGAACACTGAACACTGAAGCTTTCTTT. Its translation is CSARGQGTLNTEAFF.